These 11 T cell receptor beta chains were sequenced from one sample in a study of prognosis after radiotherapy for stage I lung cancer. Genomic DNA served as the source from which two-round multiplex PCR generated TCR beta CDR3 amplicons. Primers specific to each TRBV and TRBJ gene were used in first-round PCR. TCRdb fed the multiplex PCR reads into MiXCR, producing one record per CDR3 protein. The data hold about 14,000 distinct CDR3 sequences, with approximately 53% observed a single time. This sample comprised PBMCs, obtained before or after stereotactic body radiation therapy (not recorded which). Receptors were obtained from a donor aged 50 or older with non-small cell lung cancer.

The chain has TRBV11-2 and TRBJ1-6, with TRBD1 identical over 10 bases. CDR3 length: 15 amino acids. V shed 6 bases, J shed 7 bases, and the junction held 6 bases outside the gene matches. CDR1 and CDR2 (germline): SGHAT, FQNNGV. CDR3 in amino acids: CASSNGQGGNSPLHF. CDR3 sequence (DNA): TGTGCCAGCAGTAATGGACAGGGGGGAAATTCACCCCTCCACTTT.

This clonotype showed up many times. J is TRBJ2-3 and V is TRBV9; D uncertain. Germline CDR1 is SGDLS and CDR2 is YYNGEE. V was shortened by 0 bases and J by 0 bases, with 2 bases between the two germline ends. CDR3 size: 13 residues. CDR3 loop: CASSVGSTDTQYF. As DNA, the CDR3 is TGTGCCAGCAGCGTAGGAAGCACAGATACGCAGTATTTT.

This clonotype was recorded at least ten times. The chain uses TRBV6-1 and TRBJ2-2, with D unresolved. CDR1 and CDR2 (germline): MNHNS, SASEGT. This CDR3 has 13 amino acids. The ends were cut back, 6 bases at V and 4 bases at J, with 9 bases in the middle. CDR3 loop: CASSPFSTGELFF. The CDR3 DNA sequence: TGTGCCAGCAGCCCCTTTAGCACCGGGGAGCTGTTTTTT.

This clonotype was seen at least ten times. V gene TRBV14 combines with J gene TRBJ2-3, with D hard to call. The germline V gene has CDR1 SGHDN and CDR2 FVKESK. The CDR3 spans 14 residues. The V and J ends lost 0 bases and 0 bases respectively, with 4 bases between them. CDR3 bases: TGTGCCAGCAGCCAAGATTCAAGCACAGATACGCAGTATTTT. Protein sequence: CASSQDSSTDTQYF.

This clonotype appeared many times. The CDR3 DNA reads as TGCAGCGTTGCTCAGGGGGCTCTTTCCTACGAGCAGTACTTC. Protein product: CSVAQGALSYEQYF. This rearrangement joins TRBV29-1 to TRBJ2-7, with TRBD1 matching over 8 bases. Germline V gene data show CDR1 as SQVTM and CDR2 as ANQGSEA. The CDR3 extends over 14 amino acids. V was clipped by 4 bases and J by 1 base; unmatched bases: 6.

This clonotype was recorded at least ten times. The chain combines TRBV7-9 with TRBJ1-3; a possible D gene is TRBD1 (6 bases). V lost 0 bases and J lost 3, with 9 bases in between. CDR1 is SEHNR, CDR2 FQNEAQ, per germline (reference sequence). This CDR3 has 15 residues. The DNA of the CDR3 is TGTGCCAGCAGCTTAGCGGGGGGCATTGGAAACACCATATATTTT. The encoded protein is CASSLAGGIGNTIYF.

Of note for this clonotype: A much larger clone lies one base from this, so it may be a read error. The CDR3: CASSLVGGYTDTHYF. CDR3 coding DNA: TGTGCCAGCAGCTTGGTTGGAGGATACACAGATACGCATTATTTT. J is TRBJ2-3 and V is TRBV5-5; possibly TRBD2 for D (5 bases). Germline CDR1 SGHKS, CDR2 YYEKEE (reference sequence). This CDR3 is 15 amino acids long.

This clonotype was seen repeatedly, ten times or more. V and J are TRBV4-1 and TRBJ1-3, with D perhaps matching TRBD1 (6 bases). CDR1 and CDR2 (germline): MGHRA, YSYEKL. V was cut by 1 base and J by 0 bases, with 10 bases left in between. The CDR3 contains 16 residues. CDR3 loop: CASSQGAGVSGNTIYF. The CDR3 nucleotides are TGCGCCAGCAGCCAAGGAGCAGGGGTCTCTGGAAACACCATATATTTT.

Only a few counts were recorded for this clonotype. The chain links TRBV27 to TRBJ1-2; D is undetermined. The CDR3 is 19 residues long. V dropped 4 bases and J dropped 6 bases, with 30 bases sitting between them. CDR1 MNHEY and CDR2 SMNVEV come from the germline V gene (reference sequence). The DNA for the CDR3 is TGTGCCAGCAGTTCCACCTCCCCCTTGGGGTGCAGGAGGGAGGATGGCTACACCTTC. Amino acids: CASSSTSPLGCRREDGYTF.

The V and J genes are TRBV12-3 or TRBV12-4 and TRBJ2-7, with a possible D match to TRBD2 (7 bases). V dropped 4 bases and J dropped 4 bases, with 29 bases sitting between them. There are 19 residues in the CDR3. The CDR3 region is CASSSGRFRALDSAYEQYF. In DNA, the CDR3 is TGTGCCAGCAGTTCCGGGAGGTTCCGCGCCCTGGACAGTGCTTACGAGCAGTACTTC.

In the case of this clonotype: A far larger clone differs by one base, so this is likely a read error. The chain recombines TRBV6-8 with TRBJ1-3, with D tentatively TRBD1 (5 bases). This CDR3 has 14 residues. V lost 11 bases, J lost 1 base, and 15 bases lay in between. Germline CDR1 reads MNHGY; CDR2 reads SAAAGT. CDR3 DNA: TGTGCCTGCATAAAGGGGCGATCTGGAAACACCATATATTTT. It yields the protein CACIKGRSGNTIYF.